This passage covers 15 T cell receptor beta chains from one sample sequenced in a study of shared clonotypes between healthy human individuals. The assay was immunoSEQ multiplex PCR, and TCRdb's table has in-frame clones only and misses some. The sample lists over a million clones; approximately 72% were seen once. Sequencing was carried out using memory CD4+ T cells sorted from blood. As to subset: CD45RA-negative fraction. These receptors were obtained from a man between 18 and 35 years old in good health.

This clone was picked up one time. This chain links TRBV18 with TRBJ2-2; D unresolved. The CDR3 extends over 16 amino acids. CDR1 is KGHSH and CDR2 is LQKENI in the germline V gene. V gave up 6 bases and J gave up 2 bases, with 16 bases separating them. CDR3 DNA: TGTGCCAGCTCGTCCAACGGGCCCGGTAACACCGGGGAGCTGTTTTTT. Translated: CASSSNGPGNTGELFF.

V usage is TRBV10-3 and J usage is TRBJ2-7, with unresolved D. Germline values: CDR1 ENHRY, CDR2 SYGVKD. V lost 2 bases and J lost 5, with 13 bases in between. The CDR3 contains 14 residues. The DNA for the CDR3 is TGTGCCATCAGTGAGGTGAGCCGGGCCGACGAGCAGTACTTC. Its translation is CAISEVSRADEQYF.

V and J are TRBV25-1 and TRBJ2-6; D remains ambiguous. Trimming cost V 8 bases and J 4 bases, with 18 bases left between them. There are 16 residues in the CDR3. Looked up from germline, CDR1 is MGHDK and CDR2 is SYGVNS. The CDR3 protein is CASGPPYGDGANVLTF. The CDR3 region has the DNA TGTGCCAGCGGACCCCCATACGGTGACGGGGCCAACGTCCTGACTTTC.

Remarks on this clone: This same CDR3 is encoded by further DNA sequences in the sample. CDR3 DNA: TGTGCCAGCAGTTTAGGACAACTCTACGAGCAGTACTTC. Amino acid sequence: CASSLGQLYEQYF. The chain is built from TRBV28 and TRBJ2-7, with D possibly being TRBD1 (5 bases). Germline assignment: CDR1 MDHEN and CDR2 SYDVKM. CDR3 length equals 13 residues. The V end was cut by 2 bases, the J end by 3 bases, with 8 bases between.

This clone was found once. CDR3 DNA sequence: TGTGCCAGCAGTGTCTATATCAATGAAAAACTGTTTTTT. Translation: CASSVYINEKLFF. The chain is built from TRBV6-1 and TRBJ1-4; D gene uncertain. Germline assignment: CDR1 MNHNS and CDR2 SASEGT. V dropped 4 bases and J dropped 5 bases, with 8 bases sitting between them. CDR3 length: 13 residues.

The CDR3 region is CASSLEWGQETQYF. CDR3 nucleotide sequence: TGCGCCAGCAGCTTGGAGTGGGGACAAGAGACCCAGTACTTC. V gene TRBV5-1 combines with J gene TRBJ2-5; D is undetermined. Trimming removed 0 bases at V and 2 bases at J, with 8 bases between. This CDR3 is built from 14 residues. CDR1 SGHRS and CDR2 YFSETQ come from the germline V gene.

This chain links TRBV18 with TRBJ2-2, with a tentative D call TRBD2 (5 bases). CDR3 length equals 16 residues. The germline V gene has CDR1 KGHSH and CDR2 LQKENI. Trimming cost V 0 bases and J 5 bases, with 13 bases left between them. CDR3 protein: CASSPPGSSRTGELFF. Here the CDR3 DNA reads TGTGCCAGCTCACCACCAGGGAGCAGCAGGACCGGGGAGCTGTTTTTT.

The chain recombines TRBV7-9 with TRBJ1-1; D gene ambiguous. The CDR3 is 11 residues long. Trimming pared 0 bases from V and 7 bases from J, leaving 3 bases between. CDR1 is SEHNR, CDR2 FQNEAQ, per germline (reference sequence). Here the CDR3 reads CASSLAGEAFF. CDR3 nucleotide sequence: TGTGCCAGCAGCTTAGCGGGTGAAGCTTTCTTT.

This clone occurred once. The gene calls are TRBV5-1 and TRBJ1-1; D gene uncertain. The V end lost 5 bases, the J end lost 8 bases, and 10 bases lay between the germline ends. The V gene's germline CDR1 is SGHRS and CDR2 YFSETQ. The CDR3 runs to 11 residues. This CDR3 reads CASRETGEAFF. CDR3 sequence (DNA): TGCGCCAGCAGGGAGACCGGGGAAGCTTTCTTT.

The sample holds a few counts of this clone. This chain joins TRBV20-1 and TRBJ2-7; 7 bases are a match to TRBD1. This CDR3 has 11 residues. CDR1 and CDR2 from the germline V gene are DFQATT and SNEGSKA (reference sequence). The V segment lost 5 bases and the J segment 6 bases; nucleotides outside the gene matches: 4. CDR3 region: CSAFTGVEQYF. The CDR3 bases are TGCAGTGCTTTTACAGGGGTCGAGCAGTACTTC.

The sample holds one count of this clone. The CDR3 protein is CASSLAGGIYEQYF. CDR3 bases: TGTGCCAGCAGCTTAGCAGGGGGTATCTACGAGCAGTACTTC. This rearrangement joins TRBV7-6 to TRBJ2-7; tentatively, D is TRBD1 (6 bases). CDR3 length equals 14 residues. V shed 0 bases and J shed 3 bases, with 9 bases lying between them. CDR1 is SGHVS and CDR2 is FNYEAQ in the germline V gene. The complete variable domain, with remaining parts taken from reference TRBV7-6 and TRBJ2-7, reads GAGVSQSPRYKVTKRGQDVALRCDPISGHVSLYWYRQALGQGPEFLTYFNYEAQQDKSGLPNDRFSAERPEGSISTLTIQRTEQRDSAMYRCASSLAGGIYEQYFGPGTRLTVT.

V and J are TRBV29-1 and TRBJ2-3; 7 bases line up with TRBD2. The CDR3 is made up of 14 amino acids. CDR1 and CDR2 from the germline V gene are SQVTM and ANQGSEA. V lost 6 bases, J lost 1 base, and 7 bases stayed unmatched. DNA for the CDR3: TGCAGCGTCGCCTTCCTAGCGGGCACAGATACGCAGTATTTT. Its translation is CSVAFLAGTDTQYF.

This chain links TRBV5-1 with TRBJ1-5; TRBD1 aligns across 9 bases. CDR1 and CDR2 from the germline V gene are SGHRS and YFSETQ. J lost 5 bases, V lost 2 bases, and 5 bases had no gene match. This CDR3 is 15 amino acids long. CDR3 in DNA: TGCGCCAGCAGCTTACAGGGGGCTAAAGATCAGCCCCAGCATTTT. Translating it yields CASSLQGAKDQPQHF.

The genes are TRBV7-9 and TRBJ2-7; D remains ambiguous. The germline gives CDR1 SEHNR, CDR2 FQNEAQ (reference sequence). This CDR3 contains 11 residues. Trimming took 4 bases from V and 3 from J, leaving 4 bases between them. The CDR3 DNA sequence: TGTGCCAGCAGCTCGGTCTACGAGCAGTACTTC. This sequence encodes CASSSVYEQYF.

This clone came up many times. This rearrangement joins TRBV11-2 to TRBJ2-7; TRBD1 agrees at 7 bases. This CDR3 is built from 13 residues. V trimming: 5 bases; J trimming: 4 bases; junction bases outside the gene matches: 5. In germline, CDR1 is SGHAT, CDR2 FQNNGV. This CDR3 is CASSRRDSYEQYF. Written as DNA, the CDR3 is TGTGCCAGCAGCCGCCGGGACAGTTACGAGCAGTACTTC.